This T cell receptor (beta chain) appears in the sequencing data of a study of blood T cell repertoires in COVID-19. Method: immunoSEQ multiplex PCR; TCRdb's copy keeps in-frame clones and lacks some. The repertoire holds under 500,000 clones, with 80% to 90% as singletons. CDR3 length: 18 residues. After removal of 0 bases from V and 9 bases from J, the junction contained 18 bases not matched to a gene. Per the germline V gene, CDR1 is SGHRS and CDR2 is YFSETQ. In Cohort 3, a recovered donor had either two negative PCRs, clearance, or symptom resolution. Sequencing was done on a sample of PBMCs or T cells enriched from blood (not recorded which). The sequence was collected from a young man who had recovered from COVID-19. This chain uses TRBV5-1 with TRBJ2-3; TRBD2 aligns across 8 bases. CDR3 in DNA: TGCGCCAGCAGCTTGGAGGAAGCGGCTAGCGGGCAAGCTGGGACGCAGTATTTT. Translation: CASSLEEAASGQAGTQYF.